This T cell receptor beta chain was sequenced for a study of T-cell memory formation after mild COVID-19. Study details: Largely, TCR clusters stayed within a single donor.

Germline V gene sequence: CDR1 LGHNT, CDR2 FRNRAP. V was pared by 6 bases and J by 3 bases, with 6 bases between. This CDR3 contains 12 residues. The 5'RACE method, run with constant-segment primers, produced TCR alpha and TCR beta cDNA libraries (carrying sample barcodes and UMIs). TCRdb independently ran MiXCR on the 5' RACE reads; one entry per CDR3 protein. The sample lists around 340,000 distinct CDR3 sequences, 12% to 15% seen once, with 20% to 25% in the top ten. Sequenced material: PBMCs or a T cell subset sorted from them (not recorded which). This rearrangement joins TRBV12-5 to TRBJ1-5; D gene unclear. The TCR was taken from a man between 18 and 29 years old who had mild COVID-19 (a few samples of this study predate the infection). Cell type and time point are not known. For the CDR3, the DNA is TGTGCTAGTGGCTGGAACAATCAGCCCCAGCATTTT. Protein sequence: CASGWNNQPQHF.